The 26 T cell receptor beta chains below were found in one sample sequenced in a study of shared clonotypes between healthy human individuals (TCRdb year 2020). To prepare the library, the immunoSEQ multiplex PCR assay was applied. Imported from immuneACCESS, the table was reduced by TCRdb to in-frame sequences with V and J called. These copies leave out some clones; in studies compared against another copy, an unresolved V gene accounts for under half, and the cause of the remainder is not known. For this sample there are hundreds of thousands of clones; approximately 73% appear just once. The ten largest make up around 2% of the sample. Sequenced: memory CD4+ T cells sorted from blood. Per the publication, the cell subset or site label means: CD45RA-negative fraction. Receptors originate from a woman aged 25 to 39 in good health.

In this sample, this clone turned up once. This chain connects TRBV13 to TRBJ1-2; TRBD1 might be the D (5 bases). From germline, CDR1 is PRHDT and CDR2 FYEKMQ (reference sequence). The CDR3 has 15 amino acids. The V end lost 6 bases, the J end lost 5 bases, and 19 bases lay between the germline ends. CDR3 sequence reads: CASRPWRGKRYGYTF. DNA of the CDR3: TGTGCCAGCAGGCCCTGGCGGGGCAAGCGATATGGCTACACCTTC.

The rearrangement uses TRBV6-5 and TRBJ1-2; TRBD1 matches 9 bases. V trimming: 4 bases; J trimming: 8 bases; junction bases outside the gene matches: 8. Germline assignment: CDR1 MNHEY and CDR2 SVGAGI. This CDR3 comprises 14 residues. The DNA of the CDR3 is TGTGCCAGCAGTTTCCGGGACAGGGCCCAGGGCTACACCTTC. Its protein is CASSFRDRAQGYTF.

The V call is TRBV7-2, the J call TRBJ2-5; tentatively, D is TRBD2 (5 bases). V was pared by 5 bases and J by 1 base, with 11 bases between. There are 14 residues in the CDR3. CDR1 is SGHTA and CDR2 is FQGNSA in the germline V gene. This chain's CDR3 is CASSPRRGQETQYF. The CDR3 region has the DNA TGTGCCAGCAGCCCGAGACGGGGCCAAGAGACCCAGTACTTC. The whole variable domain, filled in from reference TRBV7-2 and TRBJ2-5, reads GAGVSQSPSNKVTEKGKDVELRCDPISGHTALYWYRQSLGQGLEFLIYFQGNSAPDKSGLPSDRFSAERTGGSVSTLTIQRTQQEDSAVYLCASSPRRGQETQYFGPGTRLLVL.

The chain employs TRBV7-8 and TRBJ1-3; D uncertain. The CDR3 is 13 residues long. The germline V and J ends were trimmed by 1 base and 6 bases, with 7 bases remaining between them. Germline CDR1 SGHVS, CDR2 FQNEAQ. The CDR3 here is CASSLGYSNTIYF. The CDR3 DNA follows: TGTGCCAGCAGCTTAGGGTATTCAAACACCATATATTTT.

CDR3 in DNA: TGTGCCAGTAGTATACGGGTAGCCGGGAGCACTGAAGCTTTCTTT. This gives the protein CASSIRVAGSTEAFF. V and J are TRBV19 and TRBJ1-1; the D is unclear. This CDR3 is built from 15 residues. Germline V gene data show CDR1 as LNHDA and CDR2 as SQIVND (reference sequence). The V end lost 2 bases, the J end lost 4 bases, and 14 bases lay between the germline ends. Full variable domain (missing parts from reference TRBV19 and TRBJ1-1): DGGITQSPKYLFRKEGQNVTLSCEQNLNHDAMYWYRQDPGQGLRLIYYSQIVNDFQKGDIAEGYSVSREKKESFPLTVTSAQKNPTAFYLCASSIRVAGSTEAFFGQGTRLTVV.

V gene TRBV19 combines with J gene TRBJ2-5, with 8 bases aligning to TRBD1. Germline V gives CDR1 LNHDA, CDR2 SQIVND (reference sequence). The CDR3 covers 14 residues. J was trimmed by 5 bases and V by 10 bases; bases with no gene match: 12. The CDR3 loop is CATRPQGARETQYF. CDR3 DNA sequence: TGTGCCACTCGCCCCCAGGGGGCCAGGGAGACCCAGTACTTC.

V gene TRBV28 combines with J gene TRBJ2-7; TRBD2 matches at 12 bases. Germline V CDR1 and CDR2: MDHEN, SYDVKM. The J segment lost 0 bases and the V segment lost 5 bases, leaving 8 bases of the junction unmatched. There are 17 residues in the CDR3. This CDR3 is CASSPGLAGGFSYEQYF. The CDR3 DNA reads TGTGCCAGCAGTCCGGGCCTAGCGGGAGGGTTCTCCTACGAGCAGTACTTC.

The rearrangement links TRBV4-2 to TRBJ2-5; 9 nucleotides align to TRBD2. The V and J ends lost 4 bases and 5 bases, in that order; junction bases with no gene match: 17. Germline assignment: CDR1 LGHNA and CDR2 YNFKEQ. The CDR3 runs 18 residues. Here the CDR3 DNA reads TGTGCCAGCAGCCCCGAGGGGGCGGGAGGGCCGGGGGGGGAGACCCAGTACTTC. This gives the protein CASSPEGAGGPGGETQYF.

The gene calls are TRBV10-1 and TRBJ2-7, with 7 bases aligning to TRBD2. CDR3 length: 17 residues. Germline V lookup: CDR1 WNHNN, CDR2 SYGVQD (reference sequence). The chain's CDR3 is CAARCQAGPHLTYEQYF. The CDR3 coding sequence is TGCGCGGCGAGATGCCAAGCGGGACCACACCTTACCTACGAGCAGTACTTC.

V gene TRBV9 combines with J gene TRBJ2-3, with a possible D match to TRBD2 (6 bases). This CDR3 region has 15 residues. The V end was cut by 3 bases, the J end by 2 bases, with 13 bases between. Germline lookup yields CDR1 SGDLS and CDR2 YYNGEE. This CDR3 is CASSARGLPTDTQYF. The CDR3 DNA reads TGTGCCAGCAGCGCTCGGGGACTCCCCACAGATACGCAGTATTTT.

This clone appeared a few times. The sample contains more than one DNA sequence encoding this CDR3. The chain joins TRBV27 to TRBJ2-2, with a weak D call TRBD2 (5 bases). CDR3 size: 16 residues. V was cut by 3 bases and J by 1 base, with 12 bases left in between. CDR1 is MNHEY and CDR2 is SMNVEV in the germline V gene (reference sequence). The CDR3 protein is CASSLGPSWNTGELFF. CDR3 bases: TGTGCCAGCAGTTTGGGTCCTAGCTGGAACACCGGGGAGCTGTTTTTT.

V is TRBV28 and J is TRBJ2-3; 8 bases map to TRBD1. The J segment lost 2 bases and the V segment lost 4 bases, leaving 8 bases of the junction unmatched. The CDR3 consists of 16 residues. Germline CDR1 and CDR2: MDHEN and SYDVKM. CDR3 sequence (DNA): TGTGCCAGCAGTTACACAGGGGGTTCCCCCACAGATACGCAGTATTTT. Translating gives CASSYTGGSPTDTQYF.

J is TRBJ2-2 and V is TRBV7-6; D perhaps matches TRBD1 (6 bases). The CDR3 consists of 14 residues. Germline lookup yields CDR1 SGHVS and CDR2 FNYEAQ. V was cut by 5 bases and J by 1 base, with 8 bases left in between. The CDR3 DNA sequence: TGTGCCAGCAGCAACAGGGTGAACACCGGGGAGCTGTTTTTT. Amino acids: CASSNRVNTGELFF.

The chain joins TRBV7-2 to TRBJ1-1; D gene ambiguous. This CDR3 has 14 amino acids. Germline V gene lookup returns CDR1 SGHTA and CDR2 FQGNSA. The V end was cut by 4 bases, the J end by 10 bases, with 19 bases between. The CDR3 sequence is CASSSPGGIRTAFF. The DNA of the CDR3 is TGTGCCAGCAGCTCCCCCGGCGGCATCCGTACAGCTTTCTTT.

The rearrangement links TRBV29-1 to TRBJ1-2, with TRBD1 matching over 9 bases. With 8 bases clipped from V and 8 bases from J, the junction kept 6 bases outside the gene matches. From germline, CDR1 is SQVTM and CDR2 ANQGSEA. This CDR3 has 11 amino acids. The CDR3: CSTGQGEGYTF. The CDR3 coding sequence is TGCAGCACGGGACAGGGAGAGGGCTACACCTTC.

This rearrangement joins TRBV7-8 to TRBJ2-7; no definite D call. Trimming stripped 5 bases from V and 2 bases from J, with 13 bases between. Germline lookup yields CDR1 SGHVS and CDR2 FQNEAQ. The CDR3 is made up of 14 amino acids. As DNA, the CDR3 is TGTGCCAGCAGCCCGGAGATGACCGCCTACGAGCAGTACTTC. Translated: CASSPEMTAYEQYF.

This clone turned up a few times. The same CDR3 can be traced to other DNA sequences in this sample. The chain recombines TRBV28 with TRBJ1-5; unclear D gene. V dropped 6 bases and J dropped 7 bases, with 10 bases sitting between them. The CDR3 spans 12 residues. Germline assignment: CDR1 MDHEN and CDR2 SYDVKM. The CDR3 sequence: CASSSTPQPQHF. The DNA for the CDR3 is TGTGCCAGCAGCTCTACCCCCCAGCCCCAGCATTTT.

V and J are TRBV6-6 and TRBJ1-2; D gene unclear. Looked up from germline, CDR1 is MNHNY and CDR2 is SVGAGI (reference sequence). Trimming removed 8 bases at V and 6 bases at J, with 7 bases between. The CDR3 is made up of 10 amino acids. Written as DNA, the CDR3 is TGTGCCAGCGAGAGGAATGGCTACACCTTC. Translation gives CASERNGYTF.

The chain has TRBV7-2 and TRBJ1-5; D may be TRBD1 (5 bases). The V gene lost 4 bases and the J gene lost 2 bases, with 9 bases spanning the gap. The germline gives CDR1 SGHTA, CDR2 FQGNSA. The CDR3 runs 14 residues. The CDR3 is CASSSMTGNQPQHF. CDR3 nucleotides: TGTGCCAGCAGCTCAATGACAGGCAATCAGCCCCAGCATTTT.

As regards this clone: A read error may account for a junction end that differs from germline. The V and J genes are TRBV10-3 and TRBJ1-2; 7 positions match TRBD1. Per the germline V gene, CDR1 is ENHRY and CDR2 is SYGVKD. The CDR3 extends over 13 amino acids. CDR3 bases: TGTGCCATCAGGGAAGTAGAGACAGGGTCCGGTGACTTC. It codes for CAIREVETGSGDF.

The chain combines TRBV11-2 with TRBJ1-3, with D possibly matching TRBD1 (5 bases). The CDR3 is 18 residues long. Trimming removed 5 bases at V and 0 bases at J, with 20 bases between. Germline V gene sequence: CDR1 SGHAT, CDR2 FQNNGV. Here the CDR3 reads CASSRAWAGLNSGNTIYF. DNA for the CDR3: TGTGCCAGCAGCCGGGCATGGGCGGGACTGAACTCTGGAAACACCATATATTTT.

J is TRBJ1-4 and V is TRBV6-4, with 7 nucleotides matching TRBD1. V was pared by 4 bases and J by 0 bases, with 5 bases of the junction left unmatched. CDR3 length: 16 residues. In germline, CDR1 is MRHNA, CDR2 SNTAGT. The CDR3 sequence: CASSARDSPTNEKLFF. DNA for the CDR3: TGTGCCAGCAGTGCCCGGGACAGTCCAACTAATGAAAAACTGTTTTTT.

For the CDR3, the DNA is TGTGCCAGTAGTGTAAACAGGGGGACGCAAGAGACCCAGTACTTC. As protein: CASSVNRGTQETQYF. The V gene is TRBV19, the J gene TRBJ2-5; 8 positions agree with TRBD1. This CDR3 is built from 15 residues. Germline-derived CDR1 and CDR2 are LNHDA and SQIVND (reference sequence). V lost 5 bases, J lost 2 bases, and 7 bases stayed unmatched. The variable domain in full, with the rest retrieved from reference TRBV19 and TRBJ2-5, is DGGITQSPKYLFRKEGQNVTLSCEQNLNHDAMYWYRQDPGQGLRLIYYSQIVNDFQKGDIAEGYSVSREKKESFPLTVTSAQKNPTAFYLCASSVNRGTQETQYFGPGTRLLVL.

This rearrangement joins TRBV7-9 to TRBJ1-2; 7 positions agree with TRBD1. CDR1 and CDR2 (germline): SEHNR, FQNEAQ (reference sequence). The CDR3 contains 15 residues. The V gene end was trimmed by 4 bases and the J gene end by 3 bases; junction bases not matched to a gene: 8. CDR3 nucleotides: TGTGCCAGCAGCTCACAGGGGAATAGAGACTATGGCTACACCTTC. Residues: CASSSQGNRDYGYTF.

The J gene is TRBJ2-5, the V gene TRBV19, with 7 bases lining up with TRBD1. V was pared by 6 bases and J by 5 bases, with 9 bases of the junction left unmatched. The CDR3 extends over 14 amino acids. CDR1 is LNHDA and CDR2 is SQIVND in the germline V gene (reference sequence). Here the CDR3 reads CASSRKGALETQYF. CDR3 coding DNA: TGTGCCAGTAGCCGCAAGGGGGCTTTGGAGACCCAGTACTTC.

The sample holds a few counts of this clone. This chain connects TRBV4-1 to TRBJ2-1, with 7 nucleotides matching TRBD1. V shed 0 bases and J 5 bases; nucleotides not matched to a gene: 4. Germline loops: CDR1 MGHRA, CDR2 YSYEKL. CDR3 size: 15 residues. The CDR3 is CASSQEGQRHNEQFF. Written as DNA, the CDR3 is TGCGCCAGCAGCCAAGAGGGACAGAGACACAATGAGCAGTTCTTC.